A single sample is the source of the 19 T cell receptor beta chains below, sequenced in a study of pediatric ulcerative colitis (dated by TCRdb to between 2017 and 2020). Preparation of the library involved the immunoSEQ multiplex PCR assay. The clones in this table, taken by TCRdb from immuneACCESS, are in-frame only. Not every clone is retained; where verified, under half of the shortfall comes from an unresolved V gene, and the cause of the rest is unknown. The sample has 54,000 or so clones on record, around 87% of them singletons. The top ten hold about 1.5% of the sample. Sequencing was performed on blood. Receptors originate from a boy aged 5-17 years who was a control in a study of pediatric ulcerative colitis.

The V and J genes are TRBV5-4 and TRBJ1-2; D possibly corresponds to TRBD1 (6 bases). Trimming took off 4 bases at V and 5 bases at J, with 12 bases between the two ends. This CDR3 spans 13 amino acids. Germline V gives CDR1 SGHNT, CDR2 YYREEE (reference sequence). Here the CDR3 DNA reads TGTGCCAGCAGCGACCAGGGGTGGTATGGCTACACCTTC. Amino acid sequence: CASSDQGWYGYTF.

This chain joins TRBV14 and TRBJ2-1; no reliable D call. Trimming removed 4 bases at V and 1 base at J, with 11 bases between. Looked up from germline, CDR1 is SGHDN and CDR2 is FVKESK. The CDR3 runs 15 residues. The CDR3 nucleotides are TGTGCCAGCAGCCCCTACTGGCGGTCCTACAATGAGCAGTTCTTC. Its protein product is CASSPYWRSYNEQFF.

The chain carries TRBV9 and TRBJ1-2, with TRBD1 matching 8 bases. J was trimmed by 0 bases and V by 3 bases; bases with no gene match: 4. The CDR3 has 15 amino acids. In germline, CDR1 is SGDLS, CDR2 YYNGEE. Here the CDR3 reads CASSETTGANYGYTF. The CDR3, as DNA: TGTGCCAGCAGCGAGACGACAGGGGCTAACTATGGCTACACCTTC.

The V call is TRBV28, the J call TRBJ2-5; D unclear. V lost 6 bases and J 5 bases, leaving 19 bases between the germline ends. Germline V gene lookup returns CDR1 MDHEN and CDR2 SYDVKM. The CDR3 runs to 15 residues. CDR3 bases: TGTGCCAGCAGCGTTACATACCCCAGCCGGGAGACCCAGTACTTC. This sequence encodes CASSVTYPSRETQYF.

This chain uses TRBV11-2 with TRBJ1-3; D gene unclear. Trimming pared 2 bases from V and 0 bases from J, leaving 5 bases between. This CDR3 is built from 14 residues. In germline, CDR1 is SGHAT, CDR2 FQNNGV. CDR3 sequence reads: CASSLQSSGNTIYF. The CDR3 DNA is TGTGCCAGCAGCTTACAGAGCTCTGGAAACACCATATATTTT.

This sequence joins TRBV4-3 and TRBJ2-2; D is uncertain. Germline CDR1 and CDR2: LGHNA and YSLEER. The CDR3 totals 15 residues. V gave up 2 bases and J gave up 0 bases, with 7 bases separating them. The CDR3: CASSQLAANTGELFF. The CDR3 bases are TGCGCCAGCAGCCAATTAGCAGCGAACACCGGGGAGCTGTTTTTT.

The chain links TRBV6-5 to TRBJ2-7; 10 bases are shared with TRBD1. Trimming removed 2 bases from V and 3 bases from J; junction bases left unmatched: 1. CDR3 length equals 14 residues. In germline, CDR1 is MNHEY, CDR2 SVGAGI. For the CDR3, the DNA is TGTGCCAGCAGTTACGGACAGGGGGACTACGAGCAGTACTTC. Amino acid sequence: CASSYGQGDYEQYF.

The J gene is TRBJ2-2, the V gene TRBV19, with D maybe TRBD2 (6 bases). The V end was cut by 7 bases, the J end by 4 bases, with 16 bases between. Germline assignment: CDR1 LNHDA and CDR2 SQIVND (reference sequence). This CDR3 has 15 residues. CDR3: CASTVSGGGTGELFF. The CDR3 DNA follows: TGTGCCAGTACCGTATCTGGGGGAGGCACCGGGGAGCTGTTTTTT. The whole variable domain, remainder taken from reference TRBV19 and TRBJ2-2, is DGGITQSPKYLFRKEGQNVTLSCEQNLNHDAMYWYRQDPGQGLRLIYYSQIVNDFQKGDIAEGYSVSREKKESFPLTVTSAQKNPTAFYLCASTVSGGGTGELFFGEGSRLTVL.

The V and J genes are TRBV4-1 and TRBJ1-5; the match to TRBD1 covers 12 bases. CDR1 and CDR2 from the germline V gene are MGHRA and YSYEKL. This CDR3 is 17 amino acids long. Trimming removed 2 bases from V and 3 bases from J; junction bases left unmatched: 5. The CDR3 protein is CASSQLLGQGANQPQHF. The CDR3 nucleotides are TGCGCCAGCAGCCAACTATTGGGACAGGGGGCCAATCAGCCCCAGCATTTT.

A few counts support this clone. The chain employs TRBV6-5 and TRBJ1-6; 8 positions match TRBD1. V dropped 6 bases and J dropped 5; count of bases not matched to a gene: 3. This CDR3 region has 14 residues. In germline, CDR1 is MNHEY, CDR2 SVGAGI. Here the CDR3 reads CASRTGVDNSPLHF. CDR3 in DNA: TGTGCCAGCAGGACAGGGGTGGATAATTCACCCCTCCACTTT.

The CDR3, as DNA: TGTGCCAGCAGCTTGGGGGCTAGCGGGAGCTACGAGCAGTACTTC. Amino acids: CASSLGASGSYEQYF. This chain links TRBV5-4 with TRBJ2-7, with 10 bases matching TRBD2. Germline V lookup: CDR1 SGHNT, CDR2 YYREEE (reference sequence). The CDR3 spans 15 residues. Trimming cost V 0 bases and J 3 bases; bases outside gene matches: 3.

The V call is TRBV18, the J call TRBJ2-3, with D possibly matching TRBD2 (7 bases). The V gene lost 0 bases and the J gene lost 2 bases, with 18 bases spanning the gap. Germline V gene lookup returns CDR1 KGHSH and CDR2 LQKENI. The CDR3 contains 18 residues. CDR3 nucleotide sequence: TGTGCCAGCTCACCACCGCTCCCCGCGGGGGCCGTCACAGATACGCAGTATTTT. It is translated as CASSPPLPAGAVTDTQYF.

The V gene is TRBV6-4, the J gene TRBJ2-1; 8 bases agree with TRBD2. This CDR3 comprises 16 residues. Germline values: CDR1 MRHNA, CDR2 SNTAGT. The J segment lost 4 bases and the V segment lost 3 bases, leaving 8 bases of the junction unmatched. The CDR3 sequence: CASSESGGTDYNEQFF. The CDR3 DNA reads TGTGCCAGCAGTGAAAGCGGGGGAACCGATTACAATGAGCAGTTCTTC.

The rearrangement joins TRBV5-4 to TRBJ2-5, with 13 bases aligning to TRBD2. The CDR3 has 16 residues. The germline V gene encodes CDR1 SGHNT and CDR2 YYREEE (reference sequence). V lost 4 bases to trimming and J lost 3 bases; unmatched junction nucleotides: 6. This CDR3 reads CASSPGTSGVEETQYF. For the CDR3, the DNA is TGTGCCAGCAGCCCCGGGACTAGCGGGGTGGAAGAGACCCAGTACTTC. Using reference TRBV5-4 and TRBJ2-5 for the parts outside the CDR3, the full variable domain is ETGVTQSPTHLIKTRGQQVTLRCSSQSGHNTVSWYQQALGQGPQFIFQYYREEENGRGNFPPRFSGLQFPNYSSELNVNALELDDSALYLCASSPGTSGVEETQYFGPGTRLLVL.

The chain employs TRBV5-6 and TRBJ2-7, with 8 bases identical to TRBD2. The CDR3 sequence is 18 residues long. Germline CDR1 is SGHDT and CDR2 is YYEEEE. Germline trimming cut 0 bases from V and 3 bases from J; bases unmatched to any gene: 14. The CDR3 DNA is TGTGCCAGCAGCTTGGCCTCGTATGGCGGGAGGATATACTACGAGCAGTACTTC. As protein: CASSLASYGGRIYYEQYF.

The chain carries TRBV7-2 and TRBJ2-1; tentatively, D is TRBD2 (5 bases). The CDR3 is 15 residues long. V lost 5 bases and J lost 6, with 17 bases in between. CDR1 and CDR2 from the germline V gene are SGHTA and FQGNSA. The CDR3, as DNA: TGTGCCAGCAGCCTCCTCTTGTCAAGCGGCAATGAGCAGTTCTTC. Its translation: CASSLLLSSGNEQFF.

The chain joins TRBV19 to TRBJ1-5; 8 bases align to TRBD1. Germline lookup yields CDR1 LNHDA and CDR2 SQIVND (reference sequence). Losses at the gene ends were 2 bases for V and 0 bases for J; bases not matched to a gene: 12. The CDR3 length is 19 residues. CDR3 in amino acids: CASSIRMGQDFYSNQPQHF. CDR3 nucleotides: TGTGCCAGTAGTATACGTATGGGACAGGACTTTTATAGCAATCAGCCCCAGCATTTT.

This chain connects TRBV18 to TRBJ1-3; D unclear. V lost 2 bases, J lost 3 bases, and 11 bases lay in between. The CDR3 is 15 residues long. The germline V gene encodes CDR1 KGHSH and CDR2 LQKENI. The CDR3 reads CASSPADFGGNTIYF. Written as DNA, the CDR3 is TGTGCCAGCTCACCAGCAGATTTTGGTGGAAACACCATATATTTT.

Concerning this clone itself: Relative to the germline gene, one junction end is altered; a read error may explain this. The V and J genes are TRBV27 and TRBJ2-1; D unclear. The CDR3 has 15 residues. CDR1 is MNHEY, CDR2 SMNVEV, per germline (reference sequence). CDR3 sequence (DNA): TGTGCCAGCAGTCTATCGAGGAGCTCCTACAATGAGCAGTTCTTC. It yields the protein CASSLSRSSYNEQFF.